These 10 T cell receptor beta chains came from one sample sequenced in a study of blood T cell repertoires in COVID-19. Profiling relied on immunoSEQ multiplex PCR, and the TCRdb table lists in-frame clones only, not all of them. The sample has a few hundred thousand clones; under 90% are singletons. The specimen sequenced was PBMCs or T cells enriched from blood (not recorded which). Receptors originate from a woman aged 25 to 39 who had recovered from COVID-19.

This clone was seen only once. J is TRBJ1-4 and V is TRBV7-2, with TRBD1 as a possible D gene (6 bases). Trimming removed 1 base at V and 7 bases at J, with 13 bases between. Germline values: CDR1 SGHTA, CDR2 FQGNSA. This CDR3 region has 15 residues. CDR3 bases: TGTGCCAGCAGCTTAGTGGGGGGGCTTAGTGAAAAACTGTTTTTT. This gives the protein CASSLVGGLSEKLFF.

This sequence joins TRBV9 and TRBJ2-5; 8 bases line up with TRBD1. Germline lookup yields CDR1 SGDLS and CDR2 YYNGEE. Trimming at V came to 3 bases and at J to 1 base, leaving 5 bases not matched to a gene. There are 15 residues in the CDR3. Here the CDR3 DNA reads TGTGCCAGCAGCGCAGGGGGCCCGACCCAAGAGACCCAGTACTTC. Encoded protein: CASSAGGPTQETQYF.

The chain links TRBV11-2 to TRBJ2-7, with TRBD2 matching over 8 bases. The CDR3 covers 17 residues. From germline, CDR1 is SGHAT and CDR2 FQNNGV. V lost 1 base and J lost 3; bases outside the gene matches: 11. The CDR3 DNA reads TGTGCCAGCAGCTTAGGTGCCGGGACTAGTATCGTCTACGAGCAGTACTTC. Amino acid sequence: CASSLGAGTSIVYEQYF. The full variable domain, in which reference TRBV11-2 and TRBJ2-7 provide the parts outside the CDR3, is EAGVAQSPRYKIIEKRQSVAFWCNPISGHATLYWYQQILGQGPKLLIQFQNNGVVDDSQLPKDRFSAERLKGVDSTLKIQPAKLEDSAVYLCASSLGAGTSIVYEQYFGPGTRLTVT.

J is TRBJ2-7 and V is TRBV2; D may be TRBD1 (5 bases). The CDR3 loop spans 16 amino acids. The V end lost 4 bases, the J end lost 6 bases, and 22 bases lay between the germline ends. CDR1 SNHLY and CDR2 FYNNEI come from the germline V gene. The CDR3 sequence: CASSVAYPRKGREQYF. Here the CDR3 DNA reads TGTGCCAGCAGTGTGGCCTACCCTAGGAAGGGGCGCGAGCAGTACTTC. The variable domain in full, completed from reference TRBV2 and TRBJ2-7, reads EPEVTQTPSHQVTQMGQEVILRCVPISNHLYFYWYRQILGQKVEFLVSFYNNEISEKSEIFDDQFSVERPDGSNFTLKIRSTKLEDSAMYFCASSVAYPRKGREQYFGPGTRLTVT.

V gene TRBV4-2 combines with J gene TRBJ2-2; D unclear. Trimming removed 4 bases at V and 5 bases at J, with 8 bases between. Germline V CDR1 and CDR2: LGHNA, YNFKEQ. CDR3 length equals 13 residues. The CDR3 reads CASSPTETGELFF. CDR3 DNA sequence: TGTGCCAGCAGCCCCACAGAAACCGGGGAGCTGTTTTTT.

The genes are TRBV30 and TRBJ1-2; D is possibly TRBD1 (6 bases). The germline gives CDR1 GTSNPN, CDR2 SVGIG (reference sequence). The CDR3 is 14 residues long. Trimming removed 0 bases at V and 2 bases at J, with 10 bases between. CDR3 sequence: CAWSVGQRNYGYTF. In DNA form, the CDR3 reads TGTGCCTGGAGTGTAGGACAGAGAAACTATGGCTACACCTTC.

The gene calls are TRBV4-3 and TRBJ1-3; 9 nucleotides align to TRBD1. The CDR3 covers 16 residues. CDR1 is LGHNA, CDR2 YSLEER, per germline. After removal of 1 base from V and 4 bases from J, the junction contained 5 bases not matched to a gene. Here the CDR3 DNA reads TGCGCCAGCAGCCAAGGTACGGGACAGGGAGGAAACACCATATATTTT. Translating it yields CASSQGTGQGGNTIYF.

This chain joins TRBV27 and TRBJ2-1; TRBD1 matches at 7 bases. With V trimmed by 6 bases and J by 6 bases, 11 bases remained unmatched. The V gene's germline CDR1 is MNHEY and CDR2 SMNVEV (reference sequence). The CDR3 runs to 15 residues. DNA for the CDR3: TGTGCCAGCAGAGGGTGGCAGGGGGTGAGCAATGAGCAGTTCTTC. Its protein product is CASRGWQGVSNEQFF.

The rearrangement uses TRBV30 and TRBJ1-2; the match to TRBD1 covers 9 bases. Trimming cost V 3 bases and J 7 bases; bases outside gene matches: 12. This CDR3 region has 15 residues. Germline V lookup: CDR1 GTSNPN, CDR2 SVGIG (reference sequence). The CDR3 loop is CAWRKTGGYNSGYTF. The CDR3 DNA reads TGTGCCTGGAGGAAGACAGGGGGGTATAATTCTGGCTACACCTTC.

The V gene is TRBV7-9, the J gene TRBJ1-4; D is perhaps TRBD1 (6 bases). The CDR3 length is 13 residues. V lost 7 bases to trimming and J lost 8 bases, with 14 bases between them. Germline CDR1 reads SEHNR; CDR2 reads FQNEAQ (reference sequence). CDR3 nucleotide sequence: TGTGCCAGCAACCTTCGACAGGACGAAAAACTGTTTTTT. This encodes CASNLRQDEKLFF.